These 17 T cell receptor beta chains came from one sample sequenced in a study of blood T cell repertoires in COVID-19. Some clones are missing from TCRdb's copy, which holds only in-frame ones; the method was immunoSEQ multiplex PCR. The data contain about 270,000 clones, 70% to 90% of them seen just once; the ten biggest clones take up over 3.5%. The sequenced sample was peripheral blood. The receptors stem from a woman aged 50 to 65 with active or convalescent COVID-19.

This clone came up a few times. The rearrangement joins TRBV14 to TRBJ1-5, with TRBD1 as a possible D gene (5 bases). V gave up 4 bases and J gave up 3 bases, with 10 bases separating them. The CDR3 consists of 14 residues. Per germline, CDR1 SGHDN and CDR2 FVKESK. This CDR3 reads CASSPRGINQPQHF. CDR3 in DNA: TGTGCCAGCAGCCCACGGGGGATCAATCAGCCCCAGCATTTT.

There are a few counts of this clone. Other DNA sequences within the sample encode an identical CDR3. CDR3 region: CASSRHTGGARGTEAFF. DNA of the CDR3: TGTGCCAGTAGTAGACACACAGGGGGGGCTCGGGGCACTGAAGCTTTCTTT. The chain carries TRBV19 and TRBJ1-1; 8 positions agree with TRBD1. This CDR3 region has 17 residues. Looked up from germline, CDR1 is LNHDA and CDR2 is SQIVND (reference sequence). The V and J ends lost 4 bases and 4 bases, in that order; junction bases with no gene match: 14.

V gene TRBV4-2 combines with J gene TRBJ2-3; D ambiguous. CDR1 and CDR2 from the germline V gene are LGHNA and YNFKEQ. This CDR3 is 13 amino acids long. V was shortened by 0 bases and J by 4 bases, with 5 bases between the two germline ends. This CDR3 reads CASSQDSPDTQYF. The CDR3 coding sequence is TGTGCCAGCAGCCAAGACTCCCCAGATACGCAGTATTTT.

The V gene is TRBV11-1, the J gene TRBJ2-1; the match to TRBD2 covers 9 bases. The CDR3 is 16 amino acids. J was trimmed by 4 bases and V by 5 bases; bases with no gene match: 9. From germline, CDR1 is SGHAT and CDR2 FQDESV (reference sequence). The CDR3 sequence: CASSPRLADNYNEQFF. The CDR3 DNA is TGTGCCAGCAGCCCGAGACTAGCGGACAATTACAATGAGCAGTTCTTC.

The V call is TRBV18, the J call TRBJ2-1; 7 positions agree with TRBD2. The V segment lost 3 bases and the J segment 8 bases; nucleotides outside the gene matches: 7. Germline V gene lookup returns CDR1 KGHSH and CDR2 LQKENI. The CDR3 covers 14 residues. The CDR3 bases are TGTGCCAGCTCACCTCGGACTAGTTCGCATGAGCAGTTCTTC. This sequence encodes CASSPRTSSHEQFF.

This clone was observed a few times. The chain links TRBV6-5 to TRBJ1-1; D possibly corresponds to TRBD1 (6 bases). CDR3 length equals 15 residues. Trimming pared 2 bases from V and 1 base from J, leaving 11 bases between. The V gene's germline CDR1 is MNHEY and CDR2 SVGAGI. The CDR3 spells CASSYDRRGNTEAFF. The CDR3 coding sequence is TGTGCCAGCAGTTACGATCGCAGGGGGAACACTGAAGCTTTCTTT.

The J gene is TRBJ1-1, the V gene TRBV19; the D is unclear. Germline values: CDR1 LNHDA, CDR2 SQIVND (reference sequence). This CDR3 spans 12 amino acids. With 4 bases removed from V and 8 bases from J, the gap between germline ends came to 11 bases. CDR3: CASSTLRGEAFF. The CDR3 DNA reads TGTGCCAGTAGTACCTTGCGAGGGGAAGCTTTCTTT.

V usage is TRBV6-5 and J usage is TRBJ2-2; a possible D gene is TRBD1 (7 bases). The germline V and J ends were trimmed by 4 bases and 7 bases, with 16 bases remaining between them. CDR1 and CDR2 (germline): MNHEY, SVGAGI. The CDR3 is made up of 15 amino acids. The CDR3 DNA follows: TGTGCCAGCAGTTCGGCAGGGGGGTTCGGCGGGGAGCTGTTTTTT. This codes for CASSSAGGFGGELFF.

The rearrangement uses TRBV6-1 and TRBJ2-2, with D possibly TRBD1 on 6 matching bases. Germline V CDR1 and CDR2: MNHNS, SASEGT. The CDR3 loop spans 14 amino acids. V lost 5 bases and J 3 bases, leaving 10 bases between the germline ends. In nucleotides, the CDR3 is TGTGCCAGCAGTCAGGACAGATACACCGGGGAGCTGTTTTTT. As protein: CASSQDRYTGELFF.

The chain joins TRBV7-8 to TRBJ2-2, with D maybe TRBD2 (6 bases). V was shortened by 4 bases and J by 2 bases, with 11 bases between the two germline ends. The CDR3 totals 15 residues. Germline CDR1 and CDR2: SGHVS and FQNEAQ. The CDR3 bases are TGTGCCAGCAGCTCTGGACTAATAAACACCGGGGAGCTGTTTTTT. It yields the protein CASSSGLINTGELFF.

This chain connects TRBV6-6 to TRBJ2-6, with 13 bases that match TRBD2. Trimming took 5 bases from V and 4 from J; bases not matched to a gene: 8. CDR1 MNHNY and CDR2 SVGAGI come from the germline V gene (reference sequence). The CDR3 is 18 amino acids. The CDR3 region is CASSLRTSGRAGANVLTF. In DNA form, the CDR3 reads TGTGCCAGCAGTCTCCGGACTAGCGGGAGAGCAGGGGCCAACGTCCTGACTTTC.

The rearrangement uses TRBV6-5 and TRBJ2-3, with 9 bases that match TRBD2. The CDR3 loop spans 14 amino acids. Germline assignment: CDR1 MNHEY and CDR2 SVGAGI. V lost 10 bases, J lost 7 bases, and 12 bases stayed unmatched. The CDR3 region is CANGEAGGLNTQYF. In DNA, the CDR3 is TGTGCCAATGGGGAAGCGGGAGGTCTAAATACGCAGTATTTT.

V usage is TRBV6-2 or TRBV6-3 and J usage is TRBJ2-5, with D unclear. The CDR3 extends over 14 amino acids. Germline loops: CDR1 MNHEY, CDR2 SVGEGT. V was pared by 4 bases and J by 4 bases, with 13 bases between. The CDR3 protein is CASSSHRLRETQYF. The CDR3 nucleotides read TGTGCCAGCAGTTCCCACCGATTGAGAGAGACCCAGTACTTC.

The chain combines TRBV2 with TRBJ2-3; 10 positions match TRBD2. V lost 0 bases to trimming and J lost 6 bases; unmatched junction nucleotides: 6. CDR3 length: 16 amino acids. Germline V gene lookup returns CDR1 SNHLY and CDR2 FYNNEI. In DNA, the CDR3 is TGTGCCAGCAGTGAAGCGGTCACTAGCGGGACGGATACGCAGTATTTT. Translated, it gives CASSEAVTSGTDTQYF.

Remarks on this clone: This may be a read error: a much more frequent sequence differs by one nucleotide. The chain couples TRBV9 to TRBJ2-7; 14 bases align to TRBD2. This CDR3 contains 14 residues. After removal of 4 bases from V and 7 bases from J, the junction contained 4 bases not matched to a gene. From germline, CDR1 is SGDLS and CDR2 YYNGEE. The CDR3 reads CASSPGLAGVEQYF. The CDR3, as DNA: TGTGCCAGCAGCCCGGGACTAGCGGGAGTAGAGCAGTACTTC.

Points on this clone: Other DNA sequences in this specimen translate into the identical CDR3. This chain uses TRBV5-1 with TRBJ2-7, with no clear D. CDR3 length equals 13 residues. Germline CDR1 SGHRS, CDR2 YFSETQ. V was trimmed by 0 bases and J by 3 bases, leaving 7 bases between them. This CDR3 is CASSLASGYEQYF. Written as DNA, the CDR3 is TGCGCCAGCAGCTTGGCTTCGGGCTACGAGCAGTACTTC.

The chain has TRBV7-9 and TRBJ2-3; 9 bases map to TRBD2. Germline assignment: CDR1 SEHNR and CDR2 FQNEAQ (reference sequence). There are 15 residues in the CDR3. Trimming took 6 bases from V and 3 from J; bases not matched to a gene: 7. DNA of the CDR3: TGTGCCAGCAGTCGTAGCGGGAGCTCTACAGATACGCAGTATTTT. This sequence encodes CASSRSGSSTDTQYF.